The 14 T cell receptor beta chains reported below all come from one sample, sequenced in a study of human T cells and chemical hapten exposure. Regarding time point: patch test 1, 2 weeks after DPC sensitization. Treatment: therapeutic diphenylcyclopropenone sensitization with weekly scalp DPC. TCRdb processed the RACE reads anew with MiXCR; each CDR3 protein has one entry. The sample includes some 400,000 distinct CDR3 sequences, approximately 4.4% of them seen just once. The source was whole blood, collected in connection with sensitization to the hapten diphenylcyclopropenone (DPC). The receptors stem from a woman aged 50 to 60 with alopecia areata. Some clones in this sample may be carry-over from other donors' samples.

The gene calls are TRBV9 and TRBJ1-1; D is unresolved. V lost 4 bases and J 3 bases, leaving 19 bases between the germline ends. This CDR3 has 16 amino acids. Germline V lookup: CDR1 SGDLS, CDR2 YYNGEE. The DNA of the CDR3 is TGTGCCAGCAGCCCCGGAAGACGGACGATGGACACTGAAGCTTTCTTT. It yields the protein CASSPGRRTMDTEAFF.

This clonotype showed up many times. The V and J genes are TRBV7-8 and TRBJ2-1; TRBD2 aligns across 12 bases. Germline V gives CDR1 SGHVS, CDR2 FQNEAQ. This CDR3 is built from 15 residues. V dropped 3 bases and J dropped 10; count of bases not matched to a gene: 7. The CDR3 DNA reads TGTGCCAGCAGCTTCCTAGCGGGAGGGCCTTTGGAGCAGTTCTTC. It codes for CASSFLAGGPLEQFF. Combining the CDR3 with reference TRBV7-8 and TRBJ2-1 gives the whole variable domain GAGVSQSPRYKVAKRGQDVALRCDPISGHVSLFWYQQALGQGPEFLTYFQNEAQLDKSGLPSDRFFAERPEGSVSTLKIQRTQQEDSAVYLCASSFLAGGPLEQFFGPGTRLTVL.

The sample holds a few counts of this clonotype. This chain uses TRBV20-1 with TRBJ1-5; tentative D call: TRBD1 (6 bases). The CDR3 totals 13 residues. Germline CDR1 reads DFQATT; CDR2 reads SNEGSKA (reference sequence). V gave up 7 bases and J gave up 0 bases, with 10 bases separating them. The CDR3 spells CSGRQDSNQPQHF. The DNA for the CDR3 is TGCAGTGGAAGACAGGATAGCAATCAGCCCCAGCATTTT.

The table lists this clonotype with many counts. The V and J genes are TRBV29-1 and TRBJ1-1, with D unresolved. Trimming cost V 6 bases and J 1 base, with 18 bases left between them. CDR3 length equals 15 residues. Germline assignment: CDR1 SQVTM and CDR2 ANQGSEA. CDR3 amino acids: CSVSGGSRPNTEAFF. CDR3 coding DNA: TGCAGCGTCAGCGGCGGCAGCCGTCCGAACACTGAAGCTTTCTTT.

This clonotype was observed many times. The rearrangement uses TRBV7-6 and TRBJ2-3; TRBD1 or TRBD2 may be the D gene (6 bases each). V lost 1 base and J 2 bases, leaving 10 bases between the germline ends. CDR3 length: 15 residues. Germline CDR1 reads SGHVS; CDR2 reads FNYEAQ. In DNA, the CDR3 is TGTGCCAGCAGCTTAGGGGGGGCAGACACAGATACGCAGTATTTT. Residues: CASSLGGADTDTQYF.

This clonotype showed up many times. This chain links TRBV9 with TRBJ1-1; TRBD1 matches at 7 bases. J gave up 0 bases and V 4 bases, and 12 bases lay outside the gene matches. In germline, CDR1 is SGDLS, CDR2 YYNGEE. The CDR3 loop spans 17 amino acids. CDR3 amino acids: CASSSNRDSPMNTEAFF. In DNA form, the CDR3 reads TGTGCCAGCAGCTCAAACCGGGACAGCCCTATGAACACTGAAGCTTTCTTT. The full variable domain, in which reference TRBV9 and TRBJ1-1 provide the parts outside the CDR3, is DSGVTQTPKHLITATGQRVTLRCSPRSGDLSVYWYQQSLDQGLQFLIQYYNGEERAKGNILERFSAQQFPDLHSELNLSSLELGDSALYFCASSSNRDSPMNTEAFFGQGTRLTVV.

This clonotype was observed many times. This rearrangement joins TRBV7-6 to TRBJ2-7; D gene unclear. The germline gives CDR1 SGHVS, CDR2 FNYEAQ. V was cut by 3 bases and J by 5 bases, with 8 bases left in between. The CDR3 is made up of 12 amino acids. The CDR3 reads CASSFRADEQYF. DNA for the CDR3: TGTGCCAGCAGCTTCCGGGCGGACGAGCAGTACTTC.

The V gene is TRBV6-5, the J gene TRBJ1-5, with unresolved D. Per germline, CDR1 MNHEY and CDR2 SVGAGI. The CDR3 is 16 residues long. With 5 bases removed from V and 0 bases from J, the gap between germline ends came to 14 bases. CDR3 region: CASSPRGRYSNQPQHF. In DNA form, the CDR3 reads TGTGCCAGCAGTCCCCGTGGACGCTATAGCAATCAGCCCCAGCATTTT.

This clonotype was observed many times. V is TRBV27 and J is TRBJ1-5, with D unresolved. This CDR3 has 13 residues. Germline-derived CDR1 and CDR2 are MNHEY and SMNVEV (reference sequence). V lost 8 bases to trimming and J lost 2 bases, with 10 bases between them. The CDR3 sequence is CASGYRGNQPQHF. CDR3 DNA sequence: TGTGCCAGCGGTTATCGCGGCAATCAGCCCCAGCATTTT.

The chain couples TRBV29-1 to TRBJ2-5; D possibly corresponds to TRBD1 (5 bases). The V gene lost 3 bases and the J gene lost 7 bases, with 12 bases spanning the gap. The CDR3 consists of 12 residues. Germline values: CDR1 SQVTM, CDR2 ANQGSEA. The CDR3 spells CSVDESTGTQYF. CDR3 in DNA: TGCAGCGTTGATGAAAGTACAGGGACCCAGTACTTC. Filled out from reference TRBV29-1 and TRBJ2-5, the complete variable domain reads SAVISQKPSRDICQRGTSLTIQCQVDSQVTMMFWYRQQPGQSLTLIATANQGSEATYESGFVIDKFPISRPNLTFSTLTVSNMSPEDSSIYLCSVDESTGTQYFGPGTRLLVL.

J is TRBJ2-1 and V is TRBV5-4; 9 bases align to TRBD1. The CDR3 runs to 15 residues. The germline gives CDR1 SGHNT, CDR2 YYREEE (reference sequence). With V trimmed by 4 bases and J by 9 bases, 11 bases remained unmatched. CDR3 protein: CASSTGTGPRGEQFF. CDR3 nucleotide sequence: TGTGCCAGCAGCACCGGGACAGGGCCACGGGGTGAGCAGTTCTTC.

This clonotype was seen a few times. The rearrangement links TRBV2 to TRBJ2-5, with D hard to call. Deletions cut 8 bases from V and 2 bases from J, with 9 bases between. The CDR3 contains 12 residues. Germline CDR1 is SNHLY and CDR2 is FYNNEI. CDR3 residues: CASGESQETQYF. The CDR3 DNA reads as TGTGCCAGCGGAGAGAGTCAAGAGACCCAGTACTTC. The full variable domain, rest sourced from reference TRBV2 and TRBJ2-5, is EPEVTQTPSHQVTQMGQEVILRCVPISNHLYFYWYRQILGQKVEFLVSFYNNEISEKSEIFDDQFSVERPDGSNFTLKIRSTKLEDSAMYFCASGESQETQYFGPGTRLLVL.

This clonotype has a count of ten or more. The chain couples TRBV6-6 to TRBJ1-2, with a possible D match to TRBD1 (6 bases). The CDR3 runs 12 residues. V was cut by 7 bases and J by 2 bases, with 8 bases left in between. Germline V gene lookup returns CDR1 MNHNY and CDR2 SVGAGI (reference sequence). The CDR3 here is CASIRGNYGYTF. CDR3 bases: TGTGCCAGCATCAGGGGAAACTATGGCTACACCTTC.

This clonotype was observed many times. CDR3 protein: CSAIQGGSNQPQHF. CDR3 bases: TGCAGTGCTATACAGGGAGGGAGCAATCAGCCCCAGCATTTT. V usage is TRBV20-1 and J usage is TRBJ1-5, with a tentative D call TRBD1 (6 bases). V was trimmed by 4 bases and J by 1 base, leaving 11 bases between them. The CDR3 is made up of 14 amino acids. The V gene's germline CDR1 is DFQATT and CDR2 SNEGSKA (reference sequence).